These T cell receptor beta chains were read from a single sample in a study of T-cell reconstitution after alpha-beta-depleted transplantation in children. TCRdb reprocessed the PCR reads via MiXCR and lists one record per CDR3 protein. This table has some 500,000 distinct CDR3 sequences, around a third appearing once. The material was PBMCs from the stem cell graft donor, obtained from the stem cell graft. The receptors were gathered from a human donor who donated a stem cell graft to a child with aplastic anemia. Each CDR3 is given with its conserved first and last residue. D genes are given only for firm matches. The listing skips clone size in some rows; elsewhere it reads once, few, many or a size class.

TRBV12-3/TRBV12-4	TRBJ1-3	few	.	15	CASSLRTVSGNTIYF	TGTGCCAGCAGTTTGAGGACAGTCTCTGGAAACACCATATATTTT
TRBV11-2	TRBJ2-2	.	TRBD2	19	CASSSPGLAGGIDTGELFF	TGTGCCAGCAGCTCACCGGGACTAGCGGGAGGCATCGACACCGGGGAGCTGTTTTTT
TRBV20-1	TRBJ2-2	.	.	15	CSASRGELRTGELFF	TGCAGTGCTAGCCGTGGGGAATTGAGAACCGGGGAGCTGTTTTTT
TRBV20-1	TRBJ1-5	.	.	15	CSARQGPYSNQPQHF	TGCAGTGCTAGGCAGGGGCCATATAGCAATCAGCCCCAGCATTTT
TRBV12-3/TRBV12-4	TRBJ1-4	few	TRBD1	17	CASSSTGAGATNEKLFF	TGTGCCAGCAGTTCGACAGGGGCAGGGGCAACTAATGAAAAACTGTTTTTT
TRBV29-1	TRBJ2-1	.	.	15	CSAQGGQGAYNEQFF	TGCAGCGCCCAGGGAGGGCAGGGGGCCTACAATGAGCAGTTCTTC
TRBV6-1	TRBJ1-1	.	TRBD1	15	CASSTGDSRNTEAFF	TGTGCCAGCAGTACAGGGGACAGCAGGAACACTGAAGCTTTCTTT
TRBV20-1	TRBJ1-5	.	TRBD1	14	CSAGQGYSNQPQHF	TGCAGTGCTGGACAGGGATACAGCAATCAGCCCCAGCATTTT
TRBV11-2	TRBJ1-5	.	TRBD1	19	CASSTRRDRAEWGNQPQHF	TGTGCCAGCAGCACGCGGCGGGACAGGGCCGAATGGGGCAATCAGCCCCAGCATTTT
TRBV15	TRBJ1-5	.	.	16	CATSKTGVYSNQPQHF	TGTGCCACCAGTAAAACGGGGGTTTATAGCAATCAGCCCCAGCATTTT
TRBV4-2	TRBJ1-1	few	TRBD1	13	CATGQGLNTEAFF	TGTGCCACCGGACAGGGCTTGAACACTGAAGCTTTCTTT
TRBV7-3	TRBJ1-2	.	TRBD1	16	CASSYGTGRTPYGYTF	TGTGCCAGCAGCTACGGGACAGGGCGAACCCCTTATGGCTACACCTTC
TRBV20-1	TRBJ1-1	few	.	13	CSAPRAVNTEAFF	TGCAGTGCTCCCCGTGCCGTGAACACTGAAGCTTTCTTT
TRBV7-2	TRBJ2-1	.	TRBD2	15	CASSLGTGGGSEQFF	TGTGCCAGCAGCTTAGGTACGGGAGGTGGGAGTGAGCAGTTCTTC
TRBV30	TRBJ1-2	.	TRBD1	15	CAWKITGTGDYGYTF	TGTGCCTGGAAAATCACCGGGACAGGGGACTATGGCTACACCTTC
TRBV29-1	TRBJ2-2	.	TRBD1	15	CSVWTGKEDTGELFF	TGCAGCGTCTGGACAGGGAAAGAAGACACCGGGGAGCTGTTTTTT
TRBV5-6	TRBJ1-2	few	.	14	CASLPWGANYGYTF	TGTGCCAGCCTCCCCTGGGGTGCTAACTATGGCTACACCTTC
TRBV6-2/TRBV6-3	TRBJ1-5	.	.	18	CASSSNPRGSFNNQPQHF	TGTGCCAGCAGTTCCAACCCCCGAGGGAGCTTTAACAATCAGCCCCAGCATTTT
TRBV7-2	TRBJ2-7	.	TRBD2	15	CASSNQGGEAYEQYF	TGTGCCAGCAGCAACCAGGGAGGGGAGGCCTACGAGCAGTACTTC
TRBV9	TRBJ2-2	.	.	18	CASSVDPWAGTNTGELFF	TGTGCCAGCAGCGTAGATCCGTGGGCGGGAACGAACACCGGGGAGCTGTTTTTT
TRBV20-1	TRBJ2-2	.	.	15	CSARVGARNTGELFF	TGCAGTGCTAGAGTTGGCGCTAGAAACACCGGGGAGCTGTTTTTT
TRBV27	TRBJ1-6	few	TRBD1	15	CASSLGDRINSPLHF	TGTGCCAGCAGTTTGGGGGACAGGATTAATTCACCCCTCCACTTT
TRBV9	TRBJ2-3	.	TRBD2	18	CASSVGGLAGGTTDTQYF	TGTGCCAGCAGCGTAGGGGGACTAGCGGGAGGGACCACAGATACGCAGTATTTT
TRBV29-1	TRBJ2-1	.	TRBD2	15	CSVDIGTSRYNEQFF	TGCAGCGTTGACATTGGGACTAGCCGATACAATGAGCAGTTCTTC
TRBV7-2	TRBJ2-5	few	.	14	CASSLSGPAETQYF	TGTGCCAGCAGCTTATCGGGCCCAGCGGAGACCCAGTACTTC
TRBV27	TRBJ1-5	few	.	13	CASSPGWWQPQHF	TGTGCCAGCAGTCCAGGGTGGTGGCAGCCCCAGCATTTT
TRBV18	TRBJ1-5	.	TRBD1	15	CASSPPGTGLRPQHF	TGTGCCAGCTCACCACCCGGGACAGGGCTTAGGCCCCAGCATTTT
TRBV19	TRBJ2-3	many	TRBD2	15	CASRSLAGDTDTQYF	TGTGCCAGTAGATCACTAGCGGGAGATACAGATACGCAGTATTTT